There are a few counts of the clone carrying this T cell receptor beta chain. Its matching antigen is unknown. The CDR3 contains 17 residues. The trim removed 0 bases at V and 2 bases at J, leaving 9 bases unmatched. Germline CDR1 SGDLS, CDR2 YYNGEE. These data come from a study of T cell repertoires in cytomegalovirus infection. Study in general: TCR beta signatures that were public indicated CMV infection and matching HLA type.

General observations from the study: HLA-C-restricted TCR beta clonotypes specific for CMV led the ex vivo response. Cumulative frequency of public TCR beta families picked out carriers of CMV plus the relevant HLA.

TCRdb reprocessed the reads with MiXCR, giving one entry per CDR3 protein. The sample lists 200,000 to 300,000 distinct CDR3 sequences; roughly an eighth were seen once. The TCR sequence derives from a human donor in good health (CMV status not recorded). Some clones in this sample may be carry-over from other donors' samples. Sequenced sample: PBMCs. This chain uses TRBV9 with TRBJ2-3; 7 positions match TRBD1. CDR3 bases: TGTGCCAGCAGCGTAGAGAGAACAGGGGTGACCACAGATACGCAGTATTTT. Encoded protein: CASSVERTGVTTDTQYF.